This entry lists 10 T cell receptor beta chains sequenced from one sample in a study of T cells after yellow fever vaccination. TCRdb redid the calling of the 5' RACE reads with MiXCR, one entry per CDR3 protein. The data show some 300,000 distinct CDR3 sequences, with about 8.3% seen just once and 15% to 20% held by the top ten. The specimen was PBMCs, collected about 41 days after the first yellow fever vaccination. Receptors originate from a young man who received the YFV17D yellow fever vaccine.

V gene TRBV11-2 combines with J gene TRBJ2-7; possible D gene TRBD1, 5 bases. V lost 1 base to trimming and J lost 0 bases, with 7 bases between them. The CDR3 is made up of 14 amino acids. CDR1 is SGHAT and CDR2 is FQNNGV in the germline V gene. The CDR3 sequence is CASSLVDSSYEQYF. The DNA for the CDR3 is TGTGCCAGCAGCTTAGTCGACAGCTCCTACGAGCAGTACTTC.

This clonotype came up a few times. This chain joins TRBV7-4 and TRBJ2-1; D remains ambiguous. Deletions cut 6 bases from V and 2 bases from J, with 23 bases between. Germline values: CDR1 SGHVT, CDR2 SQSDAQ. This CDR3 comprises 18 residues. The CDR3 DNA is TGTGCCAGCAGTGACCACGATCCAGGTTCAGCGACCTACAATGAGCAGTTCTTC. As protein: CASSDHDPGSATYNEQFF.

This clonotype was counted ten times or more. The V and J genes are TRBV7-2 and TRBJ2-5; no definite D call. Germline CDR1 is SGHTA and CDR2 is FQGNSA. The CDR3 runs 14 residues. Trimming took off 1 base at V and 2 bases at J, with 8 bases between the two ends. The CDR3 nucleotides read TGTGCCAGCAGCTTAGACTCCGGTCAAGAGACCCAGTACTTC. This gives the protein CASSLDSGQETQYF.

V and J are TRBV24-1 and TRBJ1-1; D not resolved. V lost 8 bases and J 0 bases, leaving 9 bases between the germline ends. The CDR3 is made up of 13 amino acids. CDR1 and CDR2 (germline): KGHDR, SFDVKD. The CDR3 region has the DNA TGTGCCACCATCGGGGTGATGAACACTGAAGCTTTCTTT. Translation gives CATIGVMNTEAFF.

This clonotype showed up just a few times. Relative to the germline gene, one junction end is altered; a read error may explain this. This sequence joins TRBV30 and TRBJ1-1; no clear D. Germline V gives CDR1 GTSNPN, CDR2 SVGIG (reference sequence). The CDR3 is 12 amino acids. CDR3 in amino acids: CAGSRSNTEAFF. CDR3 DNA sequence: TGTGCCGGGAGCCGATCGAACACTGAAGCTTTCTTT.

This clonotype was picked up a small number of times. V usage is TRBV4-1 and J usage is TRBJ1-6; no firm D call. The V gene's germline CDR1 is MGHRA and CDR2 YSYEKL. This CDR3 spans 13 amino acids. V lost 6 bases and J 8 bases, leaving 11 bases between the germline ends. The CDR3 nucleotides are TGCGCCAGCAGTGGAGGCGGCGATTCACCCCTCCACTTT. It encodes CASSGGGDSPLHF.

V and J are TRBV6-1 and TRBJ1-4; 8 bases agree with TRBD1. In germline, CDR1 is MNHNS, CDR2 SASEGT. V shed 5 bases and J 8 bases; nucleotides not matched to a gene: 7. The CDR3 is 14 residues long. CDR3 residues: CASSRTGSEEKLFF. In DNA form, the CDR3 reads TGTGCCAGCAGTCGGACAGGGTCAGAGGAAAAACTGTTTTTT.

The rearrangement links TRBV5-4 to TRBJ1-6, with D possibly TRBD1 on 6 matching bases. Germline loops: CDR1 SGHNT, CDR2 YYREEE (reference sequence). V was clipped by 4 bases and J by 9 bases, with 14 bases between them. The CDR3 contains 14 residues. The CDR3 reads CASSKTGWGSPLHF. CDR3 bases: TGTGCCAGCAGCAAGACAGGTTGGGGTTCACCCCTCCACTTT.

The chain couples TRBV12-3 or TRBV12-4 to TRBJ1-1; TRBD1 is a possible D gene (6 bases). V dropped 8 bases and J dropped 1 base, with 11 bases sitting between them. The CDR3 spans 13 residues. The CDR3 spells CASAPQGNTEAFF. CDR3 sequence (DNA): TGTGCCAGCGCCCCACAGGGGAACACTGAAGCTTTCTTT.

This clonotype was seen a handful of times. The chain employs TRBV6-5 and TRBJ1-1; D perhaps matches TRBD1 (5 bases). The length of the CDR3 is 16 residues. From germline, CDR1 is MNHEY and CDR2 SVGAGI. V was trimmed by 0 bases and J by 4 bases, leaving 15 bases between them. CDR3 amino acids: CASSYSGRAQGTEAFF. In nucleotides, the CDR3 is TGTGCCAGCAGTTACTCTGGACGGGCTCAGGGCACTGAAGCTTTCTTT.